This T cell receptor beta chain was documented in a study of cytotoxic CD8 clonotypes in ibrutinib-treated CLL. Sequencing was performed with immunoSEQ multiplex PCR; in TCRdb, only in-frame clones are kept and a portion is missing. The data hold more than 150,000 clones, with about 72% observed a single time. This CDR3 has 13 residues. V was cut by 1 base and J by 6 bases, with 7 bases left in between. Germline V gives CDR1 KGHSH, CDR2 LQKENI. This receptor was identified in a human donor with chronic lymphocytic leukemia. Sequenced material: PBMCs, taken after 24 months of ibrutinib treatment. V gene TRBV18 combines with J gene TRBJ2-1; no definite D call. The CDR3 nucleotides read TGTGCCAGCTCACCACGACCCCTCAATGAGCAGTTCTTC. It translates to CASSPRPLNEQFF.